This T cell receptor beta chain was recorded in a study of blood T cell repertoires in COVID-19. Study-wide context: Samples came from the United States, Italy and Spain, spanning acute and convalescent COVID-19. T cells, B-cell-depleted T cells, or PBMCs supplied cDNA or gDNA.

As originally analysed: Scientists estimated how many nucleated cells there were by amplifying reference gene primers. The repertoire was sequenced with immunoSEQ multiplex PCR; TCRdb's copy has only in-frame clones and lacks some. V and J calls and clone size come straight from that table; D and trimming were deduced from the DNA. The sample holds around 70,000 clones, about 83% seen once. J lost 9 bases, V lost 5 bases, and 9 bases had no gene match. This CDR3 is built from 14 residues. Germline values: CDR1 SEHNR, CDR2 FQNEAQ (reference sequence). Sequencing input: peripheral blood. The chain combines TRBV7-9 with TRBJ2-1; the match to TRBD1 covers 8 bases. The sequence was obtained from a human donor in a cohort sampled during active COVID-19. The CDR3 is CASSGPAGGTEQFF. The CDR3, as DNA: TGTGCCAGCAGCGGCCCCGCAGGGGGCACTGAGCAGTTCTTC.